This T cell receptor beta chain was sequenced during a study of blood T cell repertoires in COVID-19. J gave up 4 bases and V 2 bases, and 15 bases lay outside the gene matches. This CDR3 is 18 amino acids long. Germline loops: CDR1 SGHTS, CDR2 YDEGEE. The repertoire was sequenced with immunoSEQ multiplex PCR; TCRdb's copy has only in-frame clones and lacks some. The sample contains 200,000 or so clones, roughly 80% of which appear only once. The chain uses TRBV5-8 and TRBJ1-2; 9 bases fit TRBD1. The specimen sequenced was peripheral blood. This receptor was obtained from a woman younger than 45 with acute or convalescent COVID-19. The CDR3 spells CASSLFAGTGGAGYGYTF. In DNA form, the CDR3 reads TGTGCCAGCAGCTTATTCGCGGGAACAGGGGGCGCTGGCTATGGCTACACCTTC.